A single sample is the source of the 16 T cell receptor beta chains below, sequenced in a study of post-analysis software for immune sequencing data. Study-level points and caveats: Four to six TRBV segments were more frequent in patients than controls; TRBV5-6, TRBV5-1 and TRBV20-1 belonged to this group.

TCR beta cDNA libraries included unique molecular identifiers. Using its own MiXCR run on the PCR reads, TCRdb lists one record per CDR3 protein. The table lists over 150,000 distinct CDR3 sequences, 25% to 35% of them singletons, with about 1.4% in the top ten. Antigens of these TCRs are unknown. Sequenced sample: blood. These receptors were obtained from a girl between 5 and 17 years old with multiple sclerosis.

This clonotype came up a few times. The chain links TRBV20-1 to TRBJ2-3; a possible D gene is TRBD1 (6 bases). Germline V gene data show CDR1 as DFQATT and CDR2 as SNEGSKA (reference sequence). The V end lost 4 bases, the J end lost 1 base, and 12 bases lay between the germline ends. The CDR3 contains 14 residues. This CDR3 reads CSANDRFRTDTQYF. As DNA, the CDR3 is TGCAGTGCTAATGACAGGTTTCGCACAGATACGCAGTATTTT.

This clonotype has ten or more counts. This CDR3 reads CSARGAGGYQETQYF. CDR3 in DNA: TGCAGTGCTAGAGGGGCGGGGGGGTACCAAGAGACCCAGTACTTC. The chain carries TRBV20-1 and TRBJ2-5; TRBD2 aligns across 9 bases. There are 15 residues in the CDR3. The trim removed 1 base at V and 0 bases at J, leaving 3 bases unmatched. CDR1 and CDR2 (germline): DFQATT, SNEGSKA (reference sequence).

The chain has TRBV30 and TRBJ2-3; 16 bases agree with TRBD2. Germline assignment: CDR1 GTSNPN and CDR2 SVGIG (reference sequence). The CDR3 sequence is 18 residues long. V was pared by 4 bases and J by 3 bases, with 10 bases of the junction left unmatched. CDR3 bases: TGTGCCTGGAAGCGTCCGGGACTAGCGGGAGGGCCGACAGATACGCAGTATTTT. Translated, it gives CAWKRPGLAGGPTDTQYF.

This clonotype appeared a few times. The chain links TRBV30 to TRBJ1-1; D is perhaps TRBD1 (5 bases). Deletions cut 4 bases from V and 0 bases from J, with 9 bases between. The CDR3 runs to 13 residues. Germline-derived CDR1 and CDR2 are GTSNPN and SVGIG (reference sequence). In nucleotides, the CDR3 is TGTGCCTGGATGGGGGGGGTGAACACTGAAGCTTTCTTT. It specifies CAWMGGVNTEAFF.

The V and J genes are TRBV7-9 and TRBJ2-1, with TRBD1 matching over 9 bases. V was clipped by 7 bases and J by 5 bases; unmatched bases: 15. Germline CDR1 SEHNR, CDR2 FQNEAQ (reference sequence). This CDR3 comprises 17 residues. The CDR3 protein is CASIPHKPGQGHNEQFF. In DNA, the CDR3 is TGTGCCAGCATCCCACACAAACCGGGACAGGGTCACAATGAGCAGTTCTTC. Using reference TRBV7-9 and TRBJ2-1 for the parts outside the CDR3, the full variable domain is DTGVSQNPRHKITKRGQNVTFRCDPISEHNRLYWYRQTLGQGPEFLTYFQNEAQLEKSRLLSDRFSAERPKGSFSTLEIQRTEQGDSAMYLCASIPHKPGQGHNEQFFGPGTRLTVL.

This clonotype was seen only a few times. The chain links TRBV29-1 to TRBJ2-4, with D unclear. The end of the DNA is better explained by TRBJ2-5, so the J call may be wrong. CDR3 length: 14 residues. Germline CDR1 and CDR2: SQVTM and ANQGSEA. This CDR3 reads CSVATNLYQETQYF. The CDR3 DNA is TGCAGCGTTGCTACTAACCTGTACCAAGAGACCCAGTACTTC.

About this clonotype itself: A read error may explain this, as a much larger clone is one base away. The chain recombines TRBV20-1 with TRBJ2-7, with D uncertain. Germline values: CDR1 DFQATT, CDR2 SNEGSKA (reference sequence). The CDR3 length is 13 residues. This chain's CDR3 is CSARDKADYGQYF. Here the CDR3 DNA reads TGCAGTGCTAGAGATAAGGCAGATTACGGGCAGTACTTC.

This clonotype was detected ten times or more. This sequence joins TRBV27 and TRBJ2-3, with 10 bases fitting TRBD2. The CDR3 runs 16 residues. Germline V gives CDR1 MNHEY, CDR2 SMNVEV (reference sequence). V gave up 2 bases and J gave up 0 bases; unmatched junction bases: 2. The CDR3 bases are TGTGCCAGCAGTTTACTAGCGGGGGCTAGCACAGATACGCAGTATTTT. It translates to CASSLLAGASTDTQYF.

This clonotype was picked up many times. CDR3 residues: CASRVANPEDEQFF. In nucleotides, the CDR3 is TGCGCCAGCAGGGTTGCGAACCCGGAGGATGAGCAGTTCTTC. This chain joins TRBV5-1 and TRBJ2-1; D is perhaps TRBD2 (5 bases). CDR3 size: 14 residues. V was cut by 5 bases and J by 8 bases, with 17 bases left in between. Germline-derived CDR1 and CDR2 are SGHRS and YFSETQ.

V and J are TRBV4-1 and TRBJ2-1; the match to TRBD2 covers 12 bases. Germline values: CDR1 MGHRA, CDR2 YSYEKL. Unmatched junction bases numbered 11, after V lost 4 bases and J lost 13 bases. This CDR3 contains 15 residues. CDR3 region: CASSRLVGLAGRQFF. The CDR3 bases are TGCGCCAGCAGCCGCTTAGTCGGACTAGCGGGGAGACAGTTCTTC.

In regard to this clonotype: Just one base apart from a much larger clone, this may be a read error. The rearrangement links TRBV7-8 to TRBJ2-7; 12 bases are a match to TRBD2. Germline CDR1 is SGHVS and CDR2 is FQNEAQ. CDR3 length: 14 amino acids. CDR3 in DNA: TGTGTCAGCAGCCGGACTAGCGGGAACTACGAGCAGTACTTC. Residues: CVSSRTSGNYEQYF.

This clonotype was detected ten times or more. J is TRBJ2-1 and V is TRBV9; TRBD2 is a possible D gene (5 bases). Germline CDR1 is SGDLS and CDR2 is YYNGEE. The CDR3 extends over 15 amino acids. V was pared by 3 bases and J by 0 bases, with 10 bases between. The DNA of the CDR3 is TGTGCCAGCAGCGAGAGCGGAAGCTCCTACAATGAGCAGTTCTTC. It is translated as CASSESGSSYNEQFF.

The table lists this clonotype with many counts. This chain connects TRBV10-3 to TRBJ1-2, with D hard to call. V was trimmed by 0 bases and J by 5 bases, leaving 7 bases between them. This CDR3 has 13 amino acids. Germline CDR1 and CDR2: ENHRY and SYGVKD. The DNA for the CDR3 is TGTGCCATCAGTGAGTCCACCTTTTATGGCTACACCTTC. Translated: CAISESTFYGYTF.

The chain joins TRBV7-9 to TRBJ1-1, with a possible D match to TRBD1 (5 bases). The V gene lost 5 bases and the J gene lost 8 bases, with 9 bases spanning the gap. CDR1 and CDR2 (germline): SEHNR, FQNEAQ (reference sequence). This CDR3 contains 11 residues. The CDR3 spells CASSHAGEAFF. The CDR3 DNA sequence: TGTGCCAGCAGCCACGCAGGGGAAGCTTTCTTT.

In regard to this clonotype: A read error is possible here, since a much larger clone lies one base away. The CDR3 bases are TGTACCAGCAGTGCACCCGAAGAGACCCAGTACTTC. Its translation is CTSSAPEETQYF. This chain connects TRBV28 to TRBJ2-5; D uncertain. CDR1 is MDHEN and CDR2 is SYDVKM in the germline V gene. This CDR3 spans 12 amino acids. Full variable domain (outside the CDR3, taken from reference TRBV28 and TRBJ2-5): DVKVTQSSRYLVKRTGEKVFLECVQDMDHENMFWYRQDPGLGLRLIYFSYDVKMKEKGDIPEGYSVSREKKERFSLILESASTNQTSMYLCTSSAPEETQYFGPGTRLLVL.

The CDR3, as DNA: TGTGCCAGCAGTGCCTGGGGGACCGATTACGAGCAGTACTTC. Protein: CASSAWGTDYEQYF. This sequence joins TRBV27 and TRBJ2-1; D is possibly TRBD1 or TRBD2 (5 bases each). TRBJ2-7 explains the end of the DNA better; the J call may be wrong. CDR3 size: 14 residues. Germline CDR1 MNHEY, CDR2 SMNVEV (reference sequence).